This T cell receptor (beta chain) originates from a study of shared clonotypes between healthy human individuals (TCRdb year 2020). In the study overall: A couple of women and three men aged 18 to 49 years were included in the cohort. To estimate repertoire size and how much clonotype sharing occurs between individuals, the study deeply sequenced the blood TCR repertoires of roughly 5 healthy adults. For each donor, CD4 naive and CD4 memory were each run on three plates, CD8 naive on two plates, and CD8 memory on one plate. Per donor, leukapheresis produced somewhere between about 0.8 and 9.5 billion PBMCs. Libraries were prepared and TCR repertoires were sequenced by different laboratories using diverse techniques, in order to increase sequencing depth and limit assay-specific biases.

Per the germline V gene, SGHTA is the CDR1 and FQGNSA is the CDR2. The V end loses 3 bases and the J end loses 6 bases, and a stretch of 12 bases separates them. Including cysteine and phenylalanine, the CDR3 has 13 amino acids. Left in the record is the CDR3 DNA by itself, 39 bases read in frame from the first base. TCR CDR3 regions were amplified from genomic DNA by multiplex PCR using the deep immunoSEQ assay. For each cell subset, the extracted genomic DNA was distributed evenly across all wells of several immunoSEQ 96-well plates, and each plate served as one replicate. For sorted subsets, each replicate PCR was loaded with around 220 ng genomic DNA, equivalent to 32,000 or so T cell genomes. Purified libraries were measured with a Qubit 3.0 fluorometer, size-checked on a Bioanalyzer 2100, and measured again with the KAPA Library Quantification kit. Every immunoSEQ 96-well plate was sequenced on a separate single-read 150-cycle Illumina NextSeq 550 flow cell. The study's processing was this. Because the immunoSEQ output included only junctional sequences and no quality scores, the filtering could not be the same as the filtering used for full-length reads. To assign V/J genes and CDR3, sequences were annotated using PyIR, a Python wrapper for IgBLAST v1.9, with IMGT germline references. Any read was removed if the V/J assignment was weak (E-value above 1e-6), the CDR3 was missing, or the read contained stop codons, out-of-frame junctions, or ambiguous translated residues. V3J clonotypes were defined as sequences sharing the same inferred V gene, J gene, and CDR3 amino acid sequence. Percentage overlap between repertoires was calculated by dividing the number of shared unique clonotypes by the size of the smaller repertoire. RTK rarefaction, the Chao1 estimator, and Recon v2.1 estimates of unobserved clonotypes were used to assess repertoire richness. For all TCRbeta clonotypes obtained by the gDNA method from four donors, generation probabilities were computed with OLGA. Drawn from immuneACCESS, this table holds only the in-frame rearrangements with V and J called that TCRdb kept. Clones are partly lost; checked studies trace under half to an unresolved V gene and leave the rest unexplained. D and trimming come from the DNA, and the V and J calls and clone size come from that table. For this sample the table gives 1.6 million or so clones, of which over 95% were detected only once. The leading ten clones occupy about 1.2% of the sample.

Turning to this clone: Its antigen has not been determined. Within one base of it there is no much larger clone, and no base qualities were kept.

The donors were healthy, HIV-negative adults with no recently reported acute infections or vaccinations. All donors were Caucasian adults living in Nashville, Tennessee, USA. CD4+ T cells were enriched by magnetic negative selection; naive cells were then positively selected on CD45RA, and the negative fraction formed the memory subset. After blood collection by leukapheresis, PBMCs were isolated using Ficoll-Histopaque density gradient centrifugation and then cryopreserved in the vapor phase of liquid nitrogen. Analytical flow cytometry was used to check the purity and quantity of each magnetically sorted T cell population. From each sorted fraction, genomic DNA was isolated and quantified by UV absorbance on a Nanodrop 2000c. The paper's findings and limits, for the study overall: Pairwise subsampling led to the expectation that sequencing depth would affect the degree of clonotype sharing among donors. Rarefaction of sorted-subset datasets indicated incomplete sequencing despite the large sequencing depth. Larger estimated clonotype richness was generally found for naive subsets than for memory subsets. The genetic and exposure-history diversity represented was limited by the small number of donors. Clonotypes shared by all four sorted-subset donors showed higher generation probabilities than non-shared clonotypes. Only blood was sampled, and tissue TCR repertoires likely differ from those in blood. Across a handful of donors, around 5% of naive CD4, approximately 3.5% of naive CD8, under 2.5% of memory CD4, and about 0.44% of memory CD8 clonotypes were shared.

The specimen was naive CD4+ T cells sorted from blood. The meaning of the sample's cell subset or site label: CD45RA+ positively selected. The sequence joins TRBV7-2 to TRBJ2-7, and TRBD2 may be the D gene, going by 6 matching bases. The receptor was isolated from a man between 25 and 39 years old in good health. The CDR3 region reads CASSFGTLSEQYF. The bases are TGTGCCAGCAGCTTCGGGACTCTCTCCGAGCAGTACTTC.